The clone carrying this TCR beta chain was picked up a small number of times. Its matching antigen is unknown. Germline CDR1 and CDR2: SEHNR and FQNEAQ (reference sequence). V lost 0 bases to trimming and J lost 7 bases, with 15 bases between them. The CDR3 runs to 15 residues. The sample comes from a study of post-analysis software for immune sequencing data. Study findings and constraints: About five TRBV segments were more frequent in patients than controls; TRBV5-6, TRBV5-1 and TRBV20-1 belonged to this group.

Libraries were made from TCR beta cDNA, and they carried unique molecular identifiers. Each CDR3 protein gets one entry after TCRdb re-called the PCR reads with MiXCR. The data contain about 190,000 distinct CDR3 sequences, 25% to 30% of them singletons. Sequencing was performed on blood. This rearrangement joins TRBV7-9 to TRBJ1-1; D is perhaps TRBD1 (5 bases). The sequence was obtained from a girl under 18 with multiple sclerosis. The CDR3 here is CASSLALWGLDEAFF. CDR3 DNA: TGTGCCAGCAGCTTAGCCCTGTGGGGGTTGGATGAAGCTTTCTTT.